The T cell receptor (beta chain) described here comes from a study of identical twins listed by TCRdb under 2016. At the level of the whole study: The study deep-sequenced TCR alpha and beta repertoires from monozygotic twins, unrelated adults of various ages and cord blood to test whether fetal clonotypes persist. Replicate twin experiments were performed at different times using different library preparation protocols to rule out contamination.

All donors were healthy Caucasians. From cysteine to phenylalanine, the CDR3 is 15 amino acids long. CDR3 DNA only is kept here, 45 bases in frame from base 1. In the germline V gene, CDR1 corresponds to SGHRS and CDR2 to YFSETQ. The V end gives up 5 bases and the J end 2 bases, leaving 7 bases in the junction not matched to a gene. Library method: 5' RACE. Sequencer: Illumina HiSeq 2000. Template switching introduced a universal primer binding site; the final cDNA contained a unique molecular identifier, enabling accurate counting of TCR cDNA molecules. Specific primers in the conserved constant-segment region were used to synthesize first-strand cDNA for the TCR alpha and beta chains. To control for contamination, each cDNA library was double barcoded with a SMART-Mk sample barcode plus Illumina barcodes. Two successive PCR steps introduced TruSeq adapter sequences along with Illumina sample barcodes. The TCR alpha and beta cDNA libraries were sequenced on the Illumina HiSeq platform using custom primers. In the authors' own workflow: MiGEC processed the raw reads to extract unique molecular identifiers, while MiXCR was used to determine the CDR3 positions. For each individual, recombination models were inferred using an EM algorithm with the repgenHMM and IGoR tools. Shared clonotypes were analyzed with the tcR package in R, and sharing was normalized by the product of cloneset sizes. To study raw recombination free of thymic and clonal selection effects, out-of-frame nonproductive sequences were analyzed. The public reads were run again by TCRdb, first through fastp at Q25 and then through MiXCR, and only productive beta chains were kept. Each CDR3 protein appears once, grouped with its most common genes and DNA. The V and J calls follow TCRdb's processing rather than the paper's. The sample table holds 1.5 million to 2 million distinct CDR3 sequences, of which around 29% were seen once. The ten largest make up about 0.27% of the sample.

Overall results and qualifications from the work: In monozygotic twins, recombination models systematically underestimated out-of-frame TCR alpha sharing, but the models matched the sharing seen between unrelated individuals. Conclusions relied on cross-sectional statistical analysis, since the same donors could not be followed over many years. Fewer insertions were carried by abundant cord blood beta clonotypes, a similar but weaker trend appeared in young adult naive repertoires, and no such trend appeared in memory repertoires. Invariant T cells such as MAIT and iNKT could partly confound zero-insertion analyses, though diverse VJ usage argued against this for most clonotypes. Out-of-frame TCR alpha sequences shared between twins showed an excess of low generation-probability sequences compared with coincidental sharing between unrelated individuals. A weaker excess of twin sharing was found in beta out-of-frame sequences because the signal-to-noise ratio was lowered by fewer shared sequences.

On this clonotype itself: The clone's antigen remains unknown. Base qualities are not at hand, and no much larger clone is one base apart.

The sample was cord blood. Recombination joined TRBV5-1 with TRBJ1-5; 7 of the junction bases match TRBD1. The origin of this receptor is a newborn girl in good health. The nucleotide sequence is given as TGCGCCAGCAGTGAGGGGGCGGTAGGCAATCAGCCCCAGCATTTT. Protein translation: CASSEGAVGNQPQHF.